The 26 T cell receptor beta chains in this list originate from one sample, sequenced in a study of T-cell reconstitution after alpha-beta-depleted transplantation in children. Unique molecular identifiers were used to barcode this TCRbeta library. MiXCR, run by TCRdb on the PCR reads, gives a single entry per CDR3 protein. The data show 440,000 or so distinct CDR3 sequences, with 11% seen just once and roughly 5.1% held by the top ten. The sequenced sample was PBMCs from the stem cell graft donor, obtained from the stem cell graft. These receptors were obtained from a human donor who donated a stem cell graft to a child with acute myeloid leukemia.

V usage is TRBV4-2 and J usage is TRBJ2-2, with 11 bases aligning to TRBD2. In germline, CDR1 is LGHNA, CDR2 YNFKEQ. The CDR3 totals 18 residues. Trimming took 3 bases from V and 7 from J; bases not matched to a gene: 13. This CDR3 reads CASSHLSLAGGPGGELFF. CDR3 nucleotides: TGTGCCAGCAGCCACCTATCCTTAGCGGGGGGGCCTGGCGGGGAGCTGTTTTTT.

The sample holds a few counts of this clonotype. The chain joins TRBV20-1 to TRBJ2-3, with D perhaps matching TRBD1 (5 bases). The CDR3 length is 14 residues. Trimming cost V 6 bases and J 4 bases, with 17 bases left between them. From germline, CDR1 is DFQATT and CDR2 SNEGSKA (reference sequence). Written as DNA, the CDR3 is TGCAGTGCCCCCCCCGACAGTACCTCAGATACGCAGTATTTT. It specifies CSAPPDSTSDTQYF.

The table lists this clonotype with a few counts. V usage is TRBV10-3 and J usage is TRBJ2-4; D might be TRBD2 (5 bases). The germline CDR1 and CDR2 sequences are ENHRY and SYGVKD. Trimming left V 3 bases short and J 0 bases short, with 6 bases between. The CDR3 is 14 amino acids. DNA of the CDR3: TGTGCCATCAGTGACGGGGTAGCCAAAAACATTCAGTACTTC. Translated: CAISDGVAKNIQYF.

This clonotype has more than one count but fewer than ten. The DNA for the CDR3 is TGTGCCAGCAGCTTAGAGCAGGTCTGGACCCAGTACTTC. Residues: CASSLEQVWTQYF. The rearrangement links TRBV11-2 to TRBJ2-5, with D hard to call. V was pared by 0 bases and J by 7 bases, with 9 bases between. The CDR3 totals 13 residues. Germline V lookup: CDR1 SGHAT, CDR2 FQNNGV.

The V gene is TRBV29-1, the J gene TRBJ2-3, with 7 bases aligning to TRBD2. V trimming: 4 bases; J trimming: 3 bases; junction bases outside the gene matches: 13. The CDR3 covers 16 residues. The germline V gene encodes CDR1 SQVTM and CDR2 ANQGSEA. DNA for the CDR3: TGCAGCGTTGTCCCCCCTCGCGGGAGAGTTACAGATACGCAGTATTTT. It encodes CSVVPPRGRVTDTQYF.

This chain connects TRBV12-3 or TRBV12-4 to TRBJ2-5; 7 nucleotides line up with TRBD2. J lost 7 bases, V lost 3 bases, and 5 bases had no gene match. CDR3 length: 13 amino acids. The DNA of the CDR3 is TGTGCCAGCAGTTTTGGGAGGGAGGGGACCCAGTACTTC. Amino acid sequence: CASSFGREGTQYF.

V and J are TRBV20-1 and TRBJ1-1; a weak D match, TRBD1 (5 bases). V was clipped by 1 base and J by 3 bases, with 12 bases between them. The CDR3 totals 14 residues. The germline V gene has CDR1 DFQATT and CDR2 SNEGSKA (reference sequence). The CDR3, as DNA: TGCAGTGCTAGAGGAGCCCGGGGGGACACTGAAGCTTTCTTT. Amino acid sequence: CSARGARGDTEAFF.

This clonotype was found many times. CDR3 sequence reads: CASIGQGKRAGELFF. CDR3 nucleotides: TGTGCCAGCATCGGACAGGGGAAAAGGGCCGGGGAGCTGTTTTTT. The chain carries TRBV6-2 or TRBV6-3 and TRBJ2-2; the match to TRBD1 covers 9 bases. J was trimmed by 6 bases and V by 7 bases; bases with no gene match: 9. The CDR3 extends over 15 amino acids. The germline gives CDR1 MNHEY, CDR2 SVGEGT.

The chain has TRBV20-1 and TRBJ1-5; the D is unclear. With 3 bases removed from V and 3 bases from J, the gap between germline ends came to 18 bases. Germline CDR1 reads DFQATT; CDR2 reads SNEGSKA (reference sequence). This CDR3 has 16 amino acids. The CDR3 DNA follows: TGCAGTGCTAGTCCTTTTGGCCGCGCCCACAATCAGCCCCAGCATTTT. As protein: CSASPFGRAHNQPQHF.

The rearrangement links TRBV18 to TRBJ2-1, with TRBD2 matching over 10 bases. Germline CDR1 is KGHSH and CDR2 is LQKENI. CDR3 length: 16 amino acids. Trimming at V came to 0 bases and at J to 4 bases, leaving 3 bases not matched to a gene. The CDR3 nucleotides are TGTGCCAGCTCACCACCCCCTAGCGGGGGATACAATGAGCAGTTCTTC. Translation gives CASSPPPSGGYNEQFF.

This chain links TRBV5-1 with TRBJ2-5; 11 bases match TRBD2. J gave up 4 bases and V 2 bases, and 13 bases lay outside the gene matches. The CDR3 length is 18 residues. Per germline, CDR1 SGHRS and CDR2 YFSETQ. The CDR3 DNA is TGCGCCAGCAGCTTCTTAGCGGGAGGGCCGGGATCAGGAGAGACCCAGTACTTC. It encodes CASSFLAGGPGSGETQYF.

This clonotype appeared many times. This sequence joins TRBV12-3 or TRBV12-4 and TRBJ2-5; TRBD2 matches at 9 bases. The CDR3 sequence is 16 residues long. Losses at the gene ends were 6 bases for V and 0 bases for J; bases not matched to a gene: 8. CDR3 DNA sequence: TGTGCCAGCAGGCCCTCAAAGCGGGGGGACCAAGAGACCCAGTACTTC. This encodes CASRPSKRGDQETQYF.

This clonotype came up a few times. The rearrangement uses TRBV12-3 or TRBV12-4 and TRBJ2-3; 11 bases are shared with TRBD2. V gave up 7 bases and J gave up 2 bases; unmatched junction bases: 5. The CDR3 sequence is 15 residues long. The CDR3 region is CASTTLAGVTDTQYF. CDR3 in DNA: TGTGCCAGCACCACACTAGCGGGGGTCACAGATACGCAGTATTTT.

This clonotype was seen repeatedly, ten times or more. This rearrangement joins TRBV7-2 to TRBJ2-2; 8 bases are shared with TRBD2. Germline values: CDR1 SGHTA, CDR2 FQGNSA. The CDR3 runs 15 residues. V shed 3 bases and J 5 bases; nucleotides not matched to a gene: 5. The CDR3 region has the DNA TGTGCCAGCAGCTTCGGGGGGGGACTAACCGGGGAGCTGTTTTTT. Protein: CASSFGGGLTGELFF. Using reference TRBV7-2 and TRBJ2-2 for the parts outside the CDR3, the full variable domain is GAGVSQSPSNKVTEKGKDVELRCDPISGHTALYWYRQSLGQGLEFLIYFQGNSAPDKSGLPSDRFSAERTGGSVSTLTIQRTQQEDSAVYLCASSFGGGLTGELFFGEGSRLTVL.

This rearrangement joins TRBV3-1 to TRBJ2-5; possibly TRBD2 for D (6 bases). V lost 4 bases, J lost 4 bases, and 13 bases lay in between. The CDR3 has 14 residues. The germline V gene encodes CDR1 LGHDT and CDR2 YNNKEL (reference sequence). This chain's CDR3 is CASSPLEGGETQYF. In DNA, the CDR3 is TGTGCCAGCAGCCCCCTGGAGGGAGGAGAGACCCAGTACTTC.

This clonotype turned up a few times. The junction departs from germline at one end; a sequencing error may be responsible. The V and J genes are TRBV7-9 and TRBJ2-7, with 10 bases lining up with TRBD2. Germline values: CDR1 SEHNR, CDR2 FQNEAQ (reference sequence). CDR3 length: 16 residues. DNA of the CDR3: TGTGCCAGCAGCGTAGCCGGGACTAGCGACTCCTACGAGCAGTACTTC. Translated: CASSVAGTSDSYEQYF.

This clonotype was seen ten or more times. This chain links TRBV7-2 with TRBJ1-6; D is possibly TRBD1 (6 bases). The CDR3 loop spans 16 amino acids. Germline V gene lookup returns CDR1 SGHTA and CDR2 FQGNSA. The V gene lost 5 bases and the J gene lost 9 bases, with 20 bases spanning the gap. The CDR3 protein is CASSTRGGTSISPLHF. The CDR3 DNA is TGTGCCAGCAGCACTCGCGGGGGGACAAGTATTTCACCCCTCCACTTT.

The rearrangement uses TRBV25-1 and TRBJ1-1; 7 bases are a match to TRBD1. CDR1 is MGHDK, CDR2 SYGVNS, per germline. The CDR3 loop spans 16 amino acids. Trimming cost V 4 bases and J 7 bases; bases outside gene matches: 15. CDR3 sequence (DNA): TGTGCCAGCAGTGCCGTGACAGGGAGGCTGGGACGTGAAGCTTTCTTT. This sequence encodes CASSAVTGRLGREAFF.

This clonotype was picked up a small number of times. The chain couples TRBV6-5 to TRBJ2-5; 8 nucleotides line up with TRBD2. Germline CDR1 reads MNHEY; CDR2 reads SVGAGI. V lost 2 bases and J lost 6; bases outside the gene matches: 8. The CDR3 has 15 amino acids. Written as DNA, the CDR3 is TGTGCCAGCAGTTACGACGGGGGGGCGGGGAAGACCCAGTACTTC. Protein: CASSYDGGAGKTQYF.

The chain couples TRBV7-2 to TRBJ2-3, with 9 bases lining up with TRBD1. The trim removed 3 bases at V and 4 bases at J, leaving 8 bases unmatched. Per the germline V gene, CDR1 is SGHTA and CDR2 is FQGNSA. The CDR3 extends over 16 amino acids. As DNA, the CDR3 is TGTGCCAGCAGCTTTGGGACAGGGAATTTTGCAGATACGCAGTATTTT. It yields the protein CASSFGTGNFADTQYF.

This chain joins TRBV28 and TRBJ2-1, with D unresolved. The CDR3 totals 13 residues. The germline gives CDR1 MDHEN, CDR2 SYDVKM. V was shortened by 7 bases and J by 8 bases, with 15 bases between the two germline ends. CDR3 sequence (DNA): TGTGCCAGCACCCCTCTACCCGATGATGAGCAGTTCTTC. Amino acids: CASTPLPDDEQFF.

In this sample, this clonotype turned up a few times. The DNA of the CDR3 is TGTGCCAGCAGTTACTCGGGACAGGGGAATTCACCCCTCCACTTT. This gives the protein CASSYSGQGNSPLHF. This rearrangement joins TRBV6-5 to TRBJ1-6, with TRBD1 matching over 10 bases. The V gene's germline CDR1 is MNHEY and CDR2 SVGAGI. The V and J ends lost 0 bases and 7 bases, in that order; junction bases with no gene match: 0. The CDR3 is 15 residues long.

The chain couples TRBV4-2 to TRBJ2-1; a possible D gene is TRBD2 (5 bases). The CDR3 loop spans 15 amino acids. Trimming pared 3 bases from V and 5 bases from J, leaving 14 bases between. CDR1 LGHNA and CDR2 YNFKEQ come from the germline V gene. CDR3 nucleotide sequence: TGTGCCAGCAGCCAGGTCTCGGGATTGGACAATGAGCAGTTCTTC. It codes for CASSQVSGLDNEQFF.

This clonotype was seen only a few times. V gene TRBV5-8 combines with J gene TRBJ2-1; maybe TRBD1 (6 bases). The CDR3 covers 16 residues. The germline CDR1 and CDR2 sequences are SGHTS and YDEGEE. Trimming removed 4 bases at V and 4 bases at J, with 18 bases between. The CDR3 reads CASSVGTRGFYNEQFF. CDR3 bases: TGTGCCAGCAGCGTGGGGACCAGGGGTTTTTACAATGAGCAGTTCTTC.

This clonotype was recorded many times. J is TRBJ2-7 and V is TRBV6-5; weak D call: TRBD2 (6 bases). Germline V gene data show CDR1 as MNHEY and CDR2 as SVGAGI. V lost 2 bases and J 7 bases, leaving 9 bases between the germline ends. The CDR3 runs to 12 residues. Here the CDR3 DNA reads TGTGCCAGCAGTTACCCGCGGGGAGAGCAGTACTTC. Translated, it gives CASSYPRGEQYF.

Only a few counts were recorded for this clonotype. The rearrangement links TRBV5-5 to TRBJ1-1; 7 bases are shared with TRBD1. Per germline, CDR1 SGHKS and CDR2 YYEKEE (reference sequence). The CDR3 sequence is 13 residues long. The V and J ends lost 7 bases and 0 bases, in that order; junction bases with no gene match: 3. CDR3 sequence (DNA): TGTGCCAGCCGGGACAGAATGAACACTGAAGCTTTCTTT. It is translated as CASRDRMNTEAFF. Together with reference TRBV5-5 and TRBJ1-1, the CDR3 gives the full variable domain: DAGVTQSPTHLIKTRGQQVTLRCSPISGHKSVSWYQQVLGQGPQFIFQYYEKEERGRGNFPDRFSARQFPNYSSELNVNALLLGDSALYLCASRDRMNTEAFFGQGTRLTVV.